Listed below are T cell receptor beta chains from one sample, sequenced in a study of blood T cell repertoires in COVID-19. Assay used: immunoSEQ multiplex PCR; TCRdb lists only in-frame clones, some missing. The profile shows 250,000 to 350,000 clones, more than 65% of them singletons. Sequenced: peripheral blood. These receptors came from a person aged 65 to 85 with COVID-19, enrolled during active disease. Each CDR3 is given with its conserved first and last residue. The D gene is left open where the match is weak. The size entry is marked missing in some rows and otherwise reads once, few, many or a size class.

>-|-|TRBV4-2|TRBJ2-1
CASSQDTTYNEQFF
TGTGCCAGCAGCCAAGACACAACCTACAATGAGCAGTTCTTC
>-|-|TRBV27|TRBJ2-7
CASSFGGQSNEQYF
TGTGCCAGCAGTTTCGGGGGGCAATCTAACGAGCAGTACTTC
>-|-|TRBV7-9|TRBJ2-1
CASSYPNAHEQFF
TGTGCCAGCAGCTACCCTAACGCGCACGAGCAGTTCTTC
>-|-|TRBV20-1|TRBJ2-7
CSASGWERSYEQYF
TGCAGTGCTAGTGGGTGGGAGCGCTCCTACGAGCAGTACTTC
>TRBD1|-|TRBV27|TRBJ1-6
CASSSNRGPNSPLHF
TGTGCCAGCAGTTCGAACAGGGGGCCCAATTCACCCCTCCACTTT
>TRBD1|once|TRBV6-5|TRBJ2-1
CASSYSQGVGEQFF
TGTGCCAGCAGTTACTCGCAGGGGGTAGGTGAGCAGTTCTTC
>TRBD2|-|TRBV11-2|TRBJ2-5
CASSLQRGGQETQYF
TGTGCCAGCAGCCTTCAACGGGGGGGCCAGGAGACCCAGTACTTC
>TRBD2|few|TRBV7-2|TRBJ2-2
CASSLVLAGAGGELFF
TGTGCCAGCAGCTTAGTATTAGCGGGAGCAGGCGGGGAGCTGTTTTTT
>-|-|TRBV7-4|TRBJ2-7
CASSLTRQTIQFYEQYF
TGTGCCAGCAGCTTAACTCGACAGACGATACAATTCTACGAGCAGTACTTC
>-|-|TRBV11-2|TRBJ2-1
CASSTGVRGSSNEQFF
TGTGCCAGCAGCACCGGGGTGCGGGGTTCAAGCAATGAGCAGTTCTTC
>-|-|TRBV12-3/TRBV12-4|TRBJ1-1
CASSLDKANEAFF
-
>TRBD1|-|TRBV10-3|TRBJ1-1
CAISGQGVDTEAFF
TGTGCCATCAGCGGACAGGGGGTCGACACTGAAGCTTTCTTT
>TRBD2|once|TRBV2|TRBJ2-3
CASSYLAGGSDTQYF
TGTGCCAGCTCCTATCTAGCGGGAGGCTCAGATACGCAGTATTTT
>-|-|TRBV28|TRBJ1-6
CASSLDGVFPRNSPLHF
TGTGCCAGCAGTTTGGACGGGGTATTCCCCCGTAATTCACCCCTCCACTTT
>TRBD2|-|TRBV7-7|TRBJ2-7
CASSFGLAGGLFTYEQYF
TGTGCCAGCAGCTTCGGACTAGCGGGAGGATTATTTACCTACGAGCAGTACTTC
>TRBD1|-|TRBV25-1|TRBJ1-1
CASSPRGSGTEAFF
TGTGCCAGCAGTCCCAGGGGGAGTGGAACTGAAGCTTTCTTT
>TRBD1|once|TRBV4-3|TRBJ2-7
CASSQGLTGGAPYEQYF
TGCGCCAGCAGCCAAGGGTTAACAGGGGGTGCACCCTACGAGCAGTACTTC
>-|few|TRBV18|TRBJ1-1
CASSPPWQGGTEAFF
TGTGCCAGCTCACCACCGTGGCAGGGAGGGACTGAAGCTTTCTTT
>-|few|TRBV4-1|TRBJ1-4
CASSQAAGGGGEKLFF
TGCGCCAGCAGCCAGGCAGCTGGGGGGGGCGGTGAAAAACTGTTTTTT
>TRBD1|-|TRBV6-5|TRBJ2-7
CASSSRDRVPYEQYF
TGTGCCAGCAGTTCCCGGGACAGGGTTCCCTACGAGCAGTACTTC
>-|once|TRBV28|TRBJ1-5
CASNQGSNQPQHF
TGTGCCAGCAATCAGGGGAGCAATCAGCCCCAGCATTTT
>-|few|TRBV7-2|TRBJ1-3
CASSWRRGSGNTIYF
TGTGCCAGCAGCTGGCGCAGGGGAAGTGGAAACACCATATATTTT
>-|-|TRBV6-4|TRBJ2-2
CASSTQGTGELFF
TGTGCCAGCAGCACACAGGGAACCGGGGAGCTGTTTTTT